This T cell receptor beta chain is from a study of blood T cell repertoires in COVID-19. Assay used: immunoSEQ multiplex PCR; TCRdb lists only in-frame clones, some missing. The table records about 400,000 clones, around 84% of them present only once. This CDR3 contains 14 residues. The V and J ends lost 4 bases and 9 bases, in that order; junction bases with no gene match: 10. Per germline, CDR1 SQVTM and CDR2 ANQGSEA. The rearrangement uses TRBV29-1 and TRBJ2-1; 9 nucleotides match TRBD2. The TCR comes from a human donor in a cohort sampled during active COVID-19. The specimen sequenced was peripheral blood. The CDR3 DNA is TGCAGCGTTGGGGTAGCGGGAGACTCGGGTGAGCAGTTCTTC. Its protein is CSVGVAGDSGEQFF.